Presented here are 13 T cell receptor beta chains from one specimen sequenced in a study of Ad26.COV2.S vaccination and SARS-CoV-2 variants (dated by TCRdb to about 2021). The time point tag for this specimen amounts to: individuals recovered from natural SARS-CoV-2 infection. Library preparation used the immunoSEQ multiplex PCR assay. Sourced from immuneACCESS, this table was stored by TCRdb with only in-frame sequences that have V and J called. A share of the clones is absent; for the studies checked, an unresolved V gene accounts for under half, and the remainder has no known explanation. Here the sample has approximately 340,000 clones; about 90% occur a single time. The top ten hold 3.5% to 4.5% of the sample. The sample consisted of peripheral blood, taken after recovery from COVID-19. These receptors came from a human donor who had recovered from COVID-19.

This chain links TRBV3-1 (or the pseudogene TRBV3-2) with TRBJ2-1; unclear D gene. The germline V and J ends were trimmed by 6 bases and 6 bases, with 15 bases remaining between them. The CDR3 length is 14 residues. The V gene's germline CDR1 is LGHDT and CDR2 YNNKEL (reference sequence). CDR3 sequence: CASSRAPRSNEQFF. CDR3 DNA sequence: TGTGCCAGCAGTCGCGCCCCCCGGAGCAATGAGCAGTTCTTC.

This clone was observed a handful of times. This CDR3 is also generated by other DNA sequences in the sample. The chain has TRBV7-9 and TRBJ1-1; D is unresolved. Germline lookup yields CDR1 SEHNR and CDR2 FQNEAQ (reference sequence). V shed 6 bases and J shed 2 bases, with 4 bases lying between them. The CDR3 runs 11 residues. The CDR3 here is CASSSNTEAFF. CDR3 DNA sequence: TGTGCCAGCAGTTCTAACACTGAAGCTTTCTTT.

The genes are TRBV7-9 and TRBJ1-1, with 8 bases lining up with TRBD1. V shed 5 bases, J shed 0 bases, and the junction held 8 bases outside the gene matches. This CDR3 region has 16 residues. The V gene's germline CDR1 is SEHNR and CDR2 FQNEAQ (reference sequence). CDR3 amino acids: CASSPDRGWVNTEAFF. Written as DNA, the CDR3 is TGTGCCAGCAGCCCAGACAGGGGTTGGGTGAACACTGAAGCTTTCTTT. Complete variable domain (other parts from reference TRBV7-9 and TRBJ1-1): DTGVSQNPRHKITKRGQNVTFRCDPISEHNRLYWYRQTLGQGPEFLTYFQNEAQLEKSRLLSDRFSAERPKGSFSTLEIQRTEQGDSAMYLCASSPDRGWVNTEAFFGQGTRLTVV.

The gene calls are TRBV15 and TRBJ1-5; D unresolved. V dropped 0 bases and J dropped 9 bases, with 12 bases sitting between them. Germline V gene data show CDR1 as LNHNV and CDR2 as YYDKDF (reference sequence). CDR3 length: 14 amino acids. The CDR3 nucleotides are TGTGCCACCAGCAGAGATCGAGGCTGGTTGCCCCAGCATTTT. Amino acid sequence: CATSRDRGWLPQHF. The complete variable domain, with remaining parts taken from reference TRBV15 and TRBJ1-5, reads DAMVIQNPRYQVTQFGKPVTLSCSQTLNHNVMYWYQQKSSQAPKLLFHYYDKDFNNEADTPDNFQSRRPNTSFCFLDIRSPGLGDTAMYLCATSRDRGWLPQHFGDGTRLSIL.

This sequence joins TRBV13 and TRBJ2-7, with TRBD2 matching 8 bases. The CDR3 length is 14 residues. The germline gives CDR1 PRHDT, CDR2 FYEKMQ (reference sequence). The V and J ends lost 5 bases and 2 bases, in that order; junction bases with no gene match: 5. The CDR3 DNA reads TGTGCCAGCAGCCCCCGGGGGGGAACCTACGAGCAGTACTTC. The encoded protein is CASSPRGGTYEQYF.

The chain has TRBV3-1 (or the pseudogene TRBV3-2) and TRBJ1-2; D is ambiguous. The CDR3 spans 14 residues. Germline V gene lookup returns CDR1 LGHDT and CDR2 YNNKEL (reference sequence). Trimming cost V 1 base and J 4 bases, with 10 bases left between them. CDR3 in DNA: TGTGCCAGCAGCCAAGCTCAGCTGGGCTATGGCTACACCTTC. Amino acids: CASSQAQLGYGYTF.

The CDR3 reads CATSAGYGYTF. CDR3 nucleotide sequence: TGTGCCACCTCAGCCGGCTATGGCTACACCTTC. The chain combines TRBV28 with TRBJ1-2; no clear D. V was shortened by 10 bases and J by 4 bases, with 10 bases between the two germline ends. There are 11 residues in the CDR3. In germline, CDR1 is MDHEN, CDR2 SYDVKM.

The chain uses TRBV6-6 and TRBJ1-5, with TRBD1 identical over 9 bases. The ends lost 7 bases at V and 6 bases at J; junction bases unmatched: 7. Per the germline V gene, CDR1 is MNHNY and CDR2 is SVGAGI (reference sequence). The CDR3 covers 14 residues. The CDR3 is CASTWDRVGQPQHF. In DNA form, the CDR3 reads TGTGCCAGCACATGGGACAGGGTTGGTCAGCCCCAGCATTTT.

This sequence joins TRBV11-2 and TRBJ2-4; D perhaps matches TRBD2 (6 bases). CDR3 length: 20 amino acids. V was trimmed by 0 bases and J by 0 bases, leaving 21 bases between them. CDR1 SGHAT and CDR2 FQNNGV come from the germline V gene. The CDR3 loop reads CASSLDKLAINHRAKNIQYF. The CDR3 DNA reads as TGTGCCAGCAGCTTAGATAAACTAGCAATAAATCATCGAGCCAAAAACATTCAGTACTTC.

V and J are TRBV7-6 and TRBJ2-3; 11 bases match TRBD2. CDR1 is SGHVS and CDR2 is FNYEAQ in the germline V gene. This CDR3 has 16 amino acids. Trimming removed 2 bases from V and 1 base from J; junction bases left unmatched: 2. CDR3 bases: TGTGCCAGCAGCTTACTAGCGGGGGGCCGCACAGATACGCAGTATTTT. It codes for CASSLLAGGRTDTQYF.

This clone was observed once. The CDR3 sequence: CSVEFGQDQGGTQYF. The CDR3 DNA is TGCAGCGTTGAATTTGGTCAGGACCAAGGCGGGACCCAGTACTTC. The V call is TRBV29-1, the J call TRBJ2-5, with no clear D. Germline CDR1 and CDR2: SQVTM and ANQGSEA. The CDR3 length is 15 residues. Trimming removed 2 bases from V and 7 bases from J, with 20 bases in between.

The chain recombines TRBV27 with TRBJ2-3, with 14 nucleotides matching TRBD2. Germline loops: CDR1 MNHEY, CDR2 SMNVEV (reference sequence). J gave up 1 base and V 1 base, and 1 base lay outside the gene matches. This CDR3 comprises 17 residues. The DNA of the CDR3 is TGTGCCAGCAGTTTATGGGGACTAGCGGGGGGCACAGATACGCAGTATTTT. Its protein is CASSLWGLAGGTDTQYF.

The rearrangement joins TRBV5-4 to TRBJ1-1, with 9 bases lining up with TRBD1. Germline loops: CDR1 SGHNT, CDR2 YYREEE (reference sequence). There are 16 residues in the CDR3. The J segment lost 5 bases and the V segment lost 4 bases, leaving 12 bases of the junction unmatched. The CDR3 DNA is TGTGCCAGCAGCCCCGGCCAGGGACAGGGAGAAACTGAAGCTTTCTTT. This translates into CASSPGQGQGETEAFF.